This passage covers 19 T cell receptor beta chains from one sample sequenced in a study of T cells after yellow fever vaccination. TCRdb reprocessed the 5' RACE reads via MiXCR and lists one record per CDR3 protein. The table shows some 300,000 distinct CDR3 sequences, with roughly 8.6% occurring only once. The specimen comprised PBMCs, sampled around 45 days after the first yellow fever vaccination. The receptors derive from a man younger than 35 who received the YFV17D yellow fever vaccine.

This clonotype has just a few counts. The genes are TRBV25-1 and TRBJ2-7; the match to TRBD1 covers 11 bases. V was clipped by 7 bases and J by 6 bases; unmatched bases: 5. The CDR3 runs 13 residues. Germline V gene data show CDR1 as MGHDK and CDR2 as SYGVNS. The CDR3 region is CASTGTGGSEQYF. CDR3 coding DNA: TGTGCCAGCACCGGGACAGGGGGTTCCGAGCAGTACTTC.

The chain employs TRBV12-3 or TRBV12-4 and TRBJ2-1; 11 positions match TRBD2. There are 16 residues in the CDR3. V lost 2 bases and J lost 7; bases outside the gene matches: 7. The CDR3 DNA is TGTGCCAGCAGTTTATCGACTAGCGGGGAGTATAATGAGCAGTTCTTC. Its protein is CASSLSTSGEYNEQFF.

This clonotype was seen many times. The rearrangement links TRBV6-5 to TRBJ1-2, with a possible D match to TRBD1 (6 bases). Germline CDR1 is MNHEY and CDR2 is SVGAGI. This CDR3 contains 13 residues. V was cut by 4 bases and J by 6 bases, with 12 bases left in between. The DNA for the CDR3 is TGTGCCAGCAGTTCGTGGGGGGCGGATGGCTACACCTTC. This sequence encodes CASSSWGADGYTF.

This clonotype was seen only a few times. The rearrangement links TRBV18 to TRBJ2-7; no firm D call. V was clipped by 2 bases and J by 6 bases, with 8 bases between them. Germline-derived CDR1 and CDR2 are KGHSH and LQKENI. The CDR3 has 12 amino acids. CDR3 loop: CASSPGFGEQYV. The CDR3 nucleotides are TGTGCCAGCTCACCAGGGTTTGGCGAGCAGTACGTC.

This clonotype was recorded once. The chain couples TRBV4-2 to TRBJ2-1; D is perhaps TRBD2 (6 bases). With 4 bases removed from V and 6 bases from J, the gap between germline ends came to 13 bases. Germline CDR1 is LGHNA and CDR2 is YNFKEQ. The CDR3 has 14 residues. The CDR3 bases are TGTGCCAGCAGCCCCGGGGGACGCCGCAATGAGCAGTTCTTC. This encodes CASSPGGRRNEQFF.

In this sample, this clonotype turned up a few times. V and J are TRBV20-1 and TRBJ1-2, with TRBD1 identical over 12 bases. This CDR3 is built from 16 residues. Germline CDR1 DFQATT, CDR2 SNEGSKA (reference sequence). V lost 6 bases, J lost 0 bases, and 8 bases stayed unmatched. The CDR3 region has the DNA TGCAGTGCACACTCCGGGACAGGGGGCACTAACTATGGCTACACCTTC. Translating it yields CSAHSGTGGTNYGYTF.

This clonotype was recorded a few times. V usage is TRBV19 and J usage is TRBJ1-1; the match to TRBD1 covers 8 bases. Looked up from germline, CDR1 is LNHDA and CDR2 is SQIVND (reference sequence). Trimming removed 5 bases from V and 5 bases from J; junction bases left unmatched: 10. The CDR3 is 15 residues long. Written as DNA, the CDR3 is TGTGCCAGTAGTGGACGTCAGGGGGCGTGGACTGAAGCTTTCTTT. Its translation: CASSGRQGAWTEAFF. Supplemented by reference TRBV19 and TRBJ1-1, the full variable domain reads DGGITQSPKYLFRKEGQNVTLSCEQNLNHDAMYWYRQDPGQGLRLIYYSQIVNDFQKGDIAEGYSVSREKKESFPLTVTSAQKNPTAFYLCASSGRQGAWTEAFFGQGTRLTVV.

A few counts support this clonotype. The chain has TRBV5-4 and TRBJ2-3; TRBD2 is a possible D gene (5 bases). Germline CDR1 is SGHNT and CDR2 is YYREEE (reference sequence). V was clipped by 4 bases and J by 6 bases, with 12 bases between them. CDR3 length equals 13 residues. Here the CDR3 DNA reads TGTGCCAGCAGCGGACGGGGATGGGATACGCAGTATTTT. Protein product: CASSGRGWDTQYF.

A few counts support this clonotype. The gene calls are TRBV20-1 and TRBJ2-5; D is perhaps TRBD1 or TRBD2 (6 bases each). This CDR3 spans 13 amino acids. Looked up from germline, CDR1 is DFQATT and CDR2 is SNEGSKA (reference sequence). V was trimmed by 3 bases and J by 7 bases, leaving 15 bases between them. The chain's CDR3 is CSASADPGATQYF. CDR3 nucleotides: TGCAGTGCTAGCGCGGACCCGGGGGCGACCCAGTACTTC.

In its sample, this clonotype was seen a few times. The chain couples TRBV12-5 to TRBJ2-1, with TRBD1 matching 7 bases. This CDR3 contains 14 residues. CDR1 and CDR2 (germline): LGHNT, FRNRAP. J lost 9 bases, V lost 1 base, and 6 bases had no gene match. CDR3 residues: CASGLGLGGGEQFF. In nucleotides, the CDR3 is TGTGCTAGTGGTTTGGGCCTAGGGGGCGGTGAGCAGTTCTTC.

This clonotype was detected many times. V gene TRBV19 combines with J gene TRBJ1-5; perhaps TRBD1 as D (5 bases). V was pared by 4 bases and J by 7 bases, with 11 bases between. From germline, CDR1 is LNHDA and CDR2 SQIVND (reference sequence). This CDR3 comprises 13 residues. The DNA of the CDR3 is TGTGCCAGTAGTACCCAGGGCAGACAGCCCCAGCATTTT. It specifies CASSTQGRQPQHF.

The V gene is TRBV12-3 or TRBV12-4, the J gene TRBJ1-1, with D hard to call. CDR3 size: 13 residues. V was shortened by 6 bases and J by 0 bases, with 8 bases between the two germline ends. As DNA, the CDR3 is TGTGCCAGCAGGTTTGGACTGAACACTGAAGCTTTCTTT. Amino acid sequence: CASRFGLNTEAFF.

This clonotype was observed a handful of times. The chain joins TRBV15 to TRBJ1-1; D is possibly TRBD1 (6 bases). CDR1 LNHNV and CDR2 YYDKDF come from the germline V gene (reference sequence). Trimming cost V 2 bases and J 3 bases, with 10 bases left between them. The CDR3 covers 14 residues. CDR3 region: CATSRTQGDTEAFF. The CDR3 DNA sequence: TGTGCCACCAGCAGAACACAGGGAGACACTGAAGCTTTCTTT.

The table lists this clonotype with a few counts. This chain joins TRBV9 and TRBJ1-2; 10 bases are shared with TRBD1. Germline CDR1 is SGDLS and CDR2 is YYNGEE. V lost 3 bases to trimming and J lost 4 bases; unmatched junction nucleotides: 12. The CDR3 contains 17 residues. The CDR3 DNA follows: TGTGCCAGCAGCGGGTTAGACAGGGGGCGGTTTCCCTATGGCTACACCTTC. Its translation: CASSGLDRGRFPYGYTF.

This clonotype occurred a few times. This rearrangement joins TRBV20-1 to TRBJ2-3, with TRBD2 identical over 10 bases. The germline CDR1 and CDR2 sequences are DFQATT and SNEGSKA (reference sequence). This CDR3 contains 15 residues. Unmatched junction bases numbered 8, after V lost 1 base and J lost 7 bases. CDR3 bases: TGCAGTGCTAGAGGCCTAGCGGGGGCCAGGAATACGCAGTATTTT. Translating it yields CSARGLAGARNTQYF.

This chain connects TRBV7-2 to TRBJ2-1; D is perhaps TRBD1 (6 bases). The CDR3 spans 14 residues. V lost 5 bases to trimming and J lost 5 bases, with 13 bases between them. CDR1 SGHTA and CDR2 FQGNSA come from the germline V gene. The CDR3 coding sequence is TGTGCCAGCAGCCGTGTCTCAGGGGACAATGAGCAGTTCTTC. This encodes CASSRVSGDNEQFF.

This clonotype was observed at least ten times. This chain links TRBV7-2 with TRBJ2-1; D possibly corresponds to TRBD2 (6 bases). Deletions cut 5 bases from V and 4 bases from J, with 15 bases between. Germline V lookup: CDR1 SGHTA, CDR2 FQGNSA. The CDR3 has 15 residues. CDR3 sequence: CASSRDFSPYNEQFF. CDR3 sequence (DNA): TGTGCCAGCAGCCGGGACTTCTCGCCTTACAATGAGCAGTTCTTC.

This clonotype was counted between two and nine times. This rearrangement joins TRBV6-2 or TRBV6-3 to TRBJ1-1; no firm D call. The CDR3 covers 17 residues. V dropped 0 bases and J dropped 4 bases, with 18 bases sitting between them. From germline, CDR1 is MNHEY and CDR2 SVGEGT. In DNA form, the CDR3 reads TGTGCCAGCAGTTACTCAACGGCATGGGAGGGAGGCACTGAAGCTTTCTTT. Its protein product is CASSYSTAWEGGTEAFF.

At least ten counts were recorded for this clonotype. This chain uses TRBV11-2 with TRBJ2-5, with 9 bases identical to TRBD2. Germline-derived CDR1 and CDR2 are SGHAT and FQNNGV. The CDR3 loop spans 15 amino acids. The J segment lost 2 bases and the V segment lost 1 base, leaving 2 bases of the junction unmatched. The CDR3 spells CASSLGRGGQETQYF. The CDR3 DNA sequence: TGTGCCAGCAGCTTAGGGCGGGGGGGGCAAGAGACCCAGTACTTC.